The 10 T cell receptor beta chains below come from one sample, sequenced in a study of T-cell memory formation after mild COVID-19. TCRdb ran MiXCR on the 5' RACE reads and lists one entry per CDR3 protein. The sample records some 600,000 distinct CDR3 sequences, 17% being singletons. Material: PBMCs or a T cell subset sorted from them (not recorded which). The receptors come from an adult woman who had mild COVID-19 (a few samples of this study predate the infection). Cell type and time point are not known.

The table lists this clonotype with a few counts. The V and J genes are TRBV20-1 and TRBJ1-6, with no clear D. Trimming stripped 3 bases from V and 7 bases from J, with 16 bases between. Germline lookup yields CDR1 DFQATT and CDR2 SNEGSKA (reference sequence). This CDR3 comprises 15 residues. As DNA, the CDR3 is TGCAGTGCTAGGGAACGGCTGGCTGAGAATTCACCCCTCCACTTT. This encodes CSARERLAENSPLHF.

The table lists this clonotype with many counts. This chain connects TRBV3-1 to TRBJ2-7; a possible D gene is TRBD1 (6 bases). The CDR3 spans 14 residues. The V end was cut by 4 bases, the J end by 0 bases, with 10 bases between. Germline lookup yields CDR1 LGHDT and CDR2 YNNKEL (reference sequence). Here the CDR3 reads CASSPTTGSYEQYF. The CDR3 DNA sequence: TGTGCCAGCAGCCCGACGACAGGCTCCTACGAGCAGTACTTC.

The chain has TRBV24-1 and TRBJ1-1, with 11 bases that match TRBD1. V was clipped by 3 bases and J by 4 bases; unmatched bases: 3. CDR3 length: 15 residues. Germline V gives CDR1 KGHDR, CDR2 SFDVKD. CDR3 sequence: CATSDRTGGFTEAFF. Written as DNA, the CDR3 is TGTGCCACCAGTGATCGGACAGGGGGCTTCACTGAAGCTTTCTTT.

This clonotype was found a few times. The CDR3 spells CASSLGGKATGELFF. In DNA, the CDR3 is TGCGCCAGCAGCTTGGGAGGGAAGGCGACCGGGGAGCTGTTTTTT. The chain employs TRBV5-1 and TRBJ2-2; D perhaps matches TRBD2 (5 bases). With 0 bases removed from V and 5 bases from J, the gap between germline ends came to 11 bases. CDR1 is SGHRS, CDR2 YFSETQ, per germline. There are 15 residues in the CDR3.

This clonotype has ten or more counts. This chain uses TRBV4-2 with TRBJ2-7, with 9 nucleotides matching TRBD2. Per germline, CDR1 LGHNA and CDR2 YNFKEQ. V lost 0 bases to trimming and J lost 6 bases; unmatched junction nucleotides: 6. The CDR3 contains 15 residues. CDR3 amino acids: CASSQERTSVSEQYF. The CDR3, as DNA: TGTGCCAGCAGCCAAGAGAGGACTAGCGTCTCCGAGCAGTACTTC.

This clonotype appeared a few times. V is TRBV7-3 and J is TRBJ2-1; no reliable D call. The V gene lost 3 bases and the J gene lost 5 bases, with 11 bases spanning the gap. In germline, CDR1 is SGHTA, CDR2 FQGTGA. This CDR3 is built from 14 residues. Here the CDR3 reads CASSFWGSDNEQFF. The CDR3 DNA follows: TGTGCCAGCAGCTTTTGGGGTTCGGACAATGAGCAGTTCTTC.

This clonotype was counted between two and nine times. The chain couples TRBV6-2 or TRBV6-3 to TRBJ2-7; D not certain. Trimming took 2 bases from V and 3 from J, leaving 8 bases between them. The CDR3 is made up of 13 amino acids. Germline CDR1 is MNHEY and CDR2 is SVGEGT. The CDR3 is CASSYGRRYEQYF. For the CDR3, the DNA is TGTGCCAGCAGTTACGGGCGGCGCTACGAGCAGTACTTC.

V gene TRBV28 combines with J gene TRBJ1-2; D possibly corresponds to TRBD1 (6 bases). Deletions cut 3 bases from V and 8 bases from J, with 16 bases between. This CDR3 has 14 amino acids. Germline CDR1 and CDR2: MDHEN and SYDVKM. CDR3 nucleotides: TGTGCCAGCAGTTTCAGGGGCCATACGGTGGGCTACACCTTC. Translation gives CASSFRGHTVGYTF.

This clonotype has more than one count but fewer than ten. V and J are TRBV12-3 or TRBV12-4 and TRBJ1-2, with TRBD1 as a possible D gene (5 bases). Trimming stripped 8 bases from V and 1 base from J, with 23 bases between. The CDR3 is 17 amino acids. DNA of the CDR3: TGTGCCAGCGCTGACCAGGCAGGGACCCTTTTTAACTATGGCTACACCTTC. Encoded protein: CASADQAGTLFNYGYTF.

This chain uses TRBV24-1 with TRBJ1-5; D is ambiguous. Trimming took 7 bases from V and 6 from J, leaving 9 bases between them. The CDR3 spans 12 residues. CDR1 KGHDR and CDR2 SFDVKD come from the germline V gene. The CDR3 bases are TGTGCCACCAGCGCGACGACTCAGCCCCAGCATTTT. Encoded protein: CATSATTQPQHF.